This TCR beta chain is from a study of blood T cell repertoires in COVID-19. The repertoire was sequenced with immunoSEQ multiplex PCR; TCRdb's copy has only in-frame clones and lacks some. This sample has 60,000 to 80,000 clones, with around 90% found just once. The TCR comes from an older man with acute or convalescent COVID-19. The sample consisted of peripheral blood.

CDR3 protein: CASSRGDTNTGELFF. The CDR3 region has the DNA TGTGCCAGCAGCCGGGGGGACACTAACACCGGGGAGCTGTTTTTT. The gene calls are TRBV9 and TRBJ2-2; possibly TRBD2 for D (7 bases). V lost 4 bases, J lost 2 bases, and 12 bases lay in between. Germline V gives CDR1 SGDLS, CDR2 YYNGEE. The CDR3 is 15 residues long.